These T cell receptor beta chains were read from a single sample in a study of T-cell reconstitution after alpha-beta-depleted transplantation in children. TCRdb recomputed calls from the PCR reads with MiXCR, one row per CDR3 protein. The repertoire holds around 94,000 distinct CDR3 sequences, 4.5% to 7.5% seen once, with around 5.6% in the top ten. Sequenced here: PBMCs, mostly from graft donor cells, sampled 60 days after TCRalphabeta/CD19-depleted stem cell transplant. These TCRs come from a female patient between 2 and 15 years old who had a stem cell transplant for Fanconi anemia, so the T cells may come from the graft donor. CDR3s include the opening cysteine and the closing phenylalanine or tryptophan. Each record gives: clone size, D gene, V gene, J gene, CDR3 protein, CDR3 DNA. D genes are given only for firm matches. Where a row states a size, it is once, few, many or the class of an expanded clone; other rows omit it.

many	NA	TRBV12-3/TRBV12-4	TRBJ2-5	CASSLRGRGETQYF	TGTGCCAGCAGTTTAAGGGGCCGCGGGGAGACCCAGTACTTC
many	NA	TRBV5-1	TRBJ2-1	CASSLERTPHNEQFF	TGCGCCAGCAGCTTGGAACGGACACCACACAATGAGCAGTTCTTC
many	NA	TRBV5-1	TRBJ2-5	CASSLAGTPETQYF	TGCGCCAGCAGCTTGGCTGGGACTCCGGAGACCCAGTACTTC
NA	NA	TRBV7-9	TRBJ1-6	CASSLPLPDSPLHF	TGTGCCAGCAGCTTACCCCTCCCGGATTCACCCCTCCACTTT
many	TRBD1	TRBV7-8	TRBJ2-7	CASSSWDTGGYYEQYF	TGTGCCAGCAGCTCATGGGACACAGGGGGCTACTACGAGCAGTACTTC
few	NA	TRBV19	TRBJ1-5	CASSTNRGNQPQHF	TGTGCCAGTAGTACCAACAGGGGCAATCAGCCCCAGCATTTT
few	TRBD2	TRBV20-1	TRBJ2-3	CSASDGTRYTDTQYF	TGCAGTGCTTCCGACGGGACTAGATACACAGATACGCAGTATTTT
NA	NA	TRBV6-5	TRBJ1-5	CASSYAIGDNQPQHF	TGTGCCAGCAGTTACGCCATAGGGGACAATCAGCCCCAGCATTTT
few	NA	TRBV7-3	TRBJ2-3	CASSSTTTDTQYF	TGTGCCAGCAGCTCGACTACCACAGATACGCAGTATTTT
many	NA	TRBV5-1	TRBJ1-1	CASSLEPGRRGATEAFF	TGCGCCAGCAGCTTGGAGCCAGGACGGCGGGGGGCCACTGAAGCTTTCTTT
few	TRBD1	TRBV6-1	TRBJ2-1	CASRLQGENEQFF	TGTGCCAGCAGACTACAGGGGGAAAATGAGCAGTTCTTC
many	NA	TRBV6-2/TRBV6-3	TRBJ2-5	CASSLTLTTQYF	TGTGCCAGCAGTCTTACCCTGACGACCCAGTACTTC
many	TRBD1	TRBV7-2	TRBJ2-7	CASSLDTGAGFYEQYF	TGTGCCAGCAGCTTAGATACAGGGGCAGGGTTCTACGAGCAGTACTTC
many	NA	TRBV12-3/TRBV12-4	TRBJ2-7	CASRSGQNYEQYF	TGTGCCAGCAGAAGCGGACAGAACTACGAGCAGTACTTC
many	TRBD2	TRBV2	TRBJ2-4	CASRPGLAGARNIQYF	TGTGCCAGCAGGCCTGGACTAGCGGGGGCTAGAAACATTCAGTACTTC
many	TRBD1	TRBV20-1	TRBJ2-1	CSANRDRDNEQFF	TGCAGTGCTAACCGGGACAGGGACAATGAGCAGTTCTTC
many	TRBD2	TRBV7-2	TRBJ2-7	CASSLILAAYEQYF	TGTGCCAGCAGCTTAATTCTAGCGGCCTACGAGCAGTACTTC
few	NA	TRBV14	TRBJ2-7	CASSTGRKEGEQYF	TGTGCCAGCAGCACAGGGCGTAAGGAGGGGGAGCAGTACTTC
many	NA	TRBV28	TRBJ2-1	CASEIRRDPRNEQFF	TGTGCCAGCGAGATACGACGGGACCCCCGTAATGAGCAGTTCTTC
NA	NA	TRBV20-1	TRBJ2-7	CSGASNYEQYF	TGCAGTGGGGCTAGTAACTACGAGCAGTACTTC
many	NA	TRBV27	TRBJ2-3	CASSPRRTSTDTQYF	TGTGCCAGCAGTCCGCGACGGACTAGCACAGATACGCAGTATTTT
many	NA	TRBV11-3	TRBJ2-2	CASSRRDSGAGELFF	TGTGCCAGCAGCCGGCGGGACTCCGGGGCCGGGGAGCTGTTTTTT
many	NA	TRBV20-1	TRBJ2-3	CSASIFRLDRDTQYF	TGCAGTGCTAGTATCTTCCGCCTAGACCGAGATACGCAGTATTTT
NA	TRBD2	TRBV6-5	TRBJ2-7	CASNLAGASYGQYF	TGTGCCAGCAATTTAGCGGGAGCATCCTACGGGCAGTACTTC
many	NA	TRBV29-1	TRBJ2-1	CSVVGPTEQFF	TGCAGCGTTGTAGGTCCTACGGAGCAGTTCTTC
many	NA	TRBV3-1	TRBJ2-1	CASSQALSSPLYNEQFF	TGTGCCAGCAGCCAGGCCCTCAGTTCTCCCCTATACAATGAGCAGTTCTTC
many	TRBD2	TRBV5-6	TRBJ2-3	CASSIWTSGTDTQYF	TGTGCCAGCAGCATCTGGACTAGCGGCACAGATACGCAGTATTTT
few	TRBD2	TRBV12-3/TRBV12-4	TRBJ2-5	CASSLGLAGGRETQYF	TGTGCCAGCAGTTTGGGGCTAGCGGGGGGGCGAGAGACCCAGTACTTC
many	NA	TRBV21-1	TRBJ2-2	CASTAESTGELFF	TGTGCCAGCACGGCGGAATCCACCGGGGAGCTGTTTTTT
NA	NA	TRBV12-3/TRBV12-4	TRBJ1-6	CASTLSGNSPLHF	TGTGCCAGCACCCTATCAGGGAATTCACCCCTCCACTTT